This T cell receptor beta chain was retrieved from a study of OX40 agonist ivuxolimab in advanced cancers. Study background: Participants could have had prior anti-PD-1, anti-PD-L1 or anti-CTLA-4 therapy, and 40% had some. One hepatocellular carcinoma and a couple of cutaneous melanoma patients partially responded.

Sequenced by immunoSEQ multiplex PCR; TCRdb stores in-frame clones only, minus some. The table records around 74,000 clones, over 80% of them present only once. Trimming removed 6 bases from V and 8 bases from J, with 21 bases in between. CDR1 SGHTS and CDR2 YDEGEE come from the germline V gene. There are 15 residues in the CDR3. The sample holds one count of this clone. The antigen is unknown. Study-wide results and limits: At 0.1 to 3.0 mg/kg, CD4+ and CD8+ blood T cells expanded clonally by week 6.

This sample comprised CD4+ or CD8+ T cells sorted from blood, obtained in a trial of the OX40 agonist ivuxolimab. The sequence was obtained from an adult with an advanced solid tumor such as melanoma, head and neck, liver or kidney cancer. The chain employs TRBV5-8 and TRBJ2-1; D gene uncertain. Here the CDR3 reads CASKLRTLFADEQFF. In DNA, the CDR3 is TGTGCCAGCAAACTCAGGACCCTTTTCGCGGATGAGCAGTTCTTC. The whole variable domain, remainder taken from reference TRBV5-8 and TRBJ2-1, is EAGVTQSPTHLIKTRGQQATLRCSPISGHTSVYWYQQALGLGLQFLLWYDEGEERNRGNFPPRFSGRQFPNYSSELNVNALELEDSALYLCASKLRTLFADEQFFGPGTRLTVL.